Following are 12 T cell receptor beta chains from one sample sequenced in a study of tumor and adjacent non-tumor tissue in lung cancer. RNA was extracted from bulk tissue without any cell sorting. This non-tumor lung sample came from over 3 cm beyond the tumor edge. TCRbeta libraries were built with three rounds of nested PCR, modified from ARM-PCR. TCRdb reprocessed the multiplex PCR reads via MiXCR and lists one record per CDR3 protein. The repertoire has 70,000 to 90,000 distinct CDR3 sequences, approximately 81% of them found once; the top ten carry roughly half. Source material: distant non-tumor lung tissue. The source is a man between 60 and 75 years old with non-small cell lung cancer.

Of note for this clonotype: This CDR3 is missing its conserved last phenylalanine or tryptophan, likely due to a read error. The genes are TRBV6-5 and TRBJ1-5; D is perhaps TRBD1 (6 bases). The V end lost 5 bases, the J end lost 7 bases, and 15 bases lay between the germline ends. This CDR3 comprises 14 residues. The V gene's germline CDR1 is MNHEY and CDR2 SVGAGI. This chain's CDR3 is CASSLMQGNQPQHS. DNA of the CDR3: TGTGCCAGCAGTCTTATGCAGGGGAACCAGCCCCAGCATTCT.

As regards this clonotype: The junction departs from germline at one end; a sequencing error may be responsible. The chain joins TRBV11-2 to TRBJ2-5, with 7 bases identical to TRBD1. Germline CDR1 SGHAT, CDR2 FQNNGV. The CDR3 is made up of 16 amino acids. The CDR3 nucleotides read TGTGCGAGCAGCTCCAAAATGAGGGGGCCAAAGGAGACCCAGTACTTC. Translated, it gives CASSSKMRGPKETQYF.

This chain uses TRBV10-2 with TRBJ2-7; a possible D gene is TRBD1 (6 bases). V was pared by 11 bases and J by 11 bases, with 22 bases between. The CDR3 is 12 amino acids. CDR1 is WSHSY and CDR2 is SAAADI in the germline V gene. DNA of the CDR3: TGCGCCGTCAGTGACCCTGACAGGCCGAAGTACTTC. Amino acids: CAVSDPDRPKYF.

Worth noting for this clonotype: The germline gene is not matched at one end of the junction; a read error may be the cause. The chain uses TRBV20-1 and TRBJ2-4; the match to TRBD2 covers 9 bases. The CDR3 is 14 amino acids. The V gene's germline CDR1 is DFQATT and CDR2 SNEGSKA (reference sequence). The CDR3 protein is CSVDMTSGKNIKYF. The CDR3 DNA reads TGCAGTGTTGACATGACTAGCGGCAAAAACATTAAGTACTTC.

This clonotype was seen more than once but under ten times. V is TRBV5-5 and J is TRBJ2-7; 8 bases line up with TRBD1. The CDR3 has 17 amino acids. The V segment lost 2 bases and the J segment 3 bases; nucleotides outside the gene matches: 13. Germline loops: CDR1 SGHKS, CDR2 YYEKEE (reference sequence). For the CDR3, the DNA is TGTGCCAGCAGCTTCGGGCGGGGCCAGGGGGCCAGCTACGAGCAGTACTTC. As protein: CASSFGRGQGASYEQYF. Using reference TRBV5-5 and TRBJ2-7 for the parts outside the CDR3, the full variable domain is DAGVTQSPTHLIKTRGQQVTLRCSPISGHKSVSWYQQVLGQGPQFIFQYYEKEERGRGNFPDRFSARQFPNYSSELNVNALLLGDSALYLCASSFGRGQGASYEQYFGPGTRLTVT.

Turning to this clonotype: Germline and junction disagree at one end, which may indicate a read error. The CDR3 is CARTDSLKLNTEAFF. Here the CDR3 DNA reads TGCGCCAGAACAGACAGCCTCAAGCTTAACACTGAAGCCTTCTTT. V usage is TRBV4-3 and J usage is TRBJ1-1, with D tentatively TRBD1 (5 bases). This CDR3 comprises 15 residues. In germline, CDR1 is LGHNA, CDR2 YSLEER.

Regarding this clonotype: The junction differs from germline at one of its ends, possibly a read error. The chain has TRBV5-4 and TRBJ2-5; D remains ambiguous. The CDR3 runs 14 residues. CDR1 SGHNT and CDR2 YYREEE come from the germline V gene (reference sequence). The CDR3 bases are TGTGCCAGCAGGGTTGACCTGTACCGAGAGGCCCAATACTTC. Encoded protein: CASRVDLYREAQYF.

In its sample, this clonotype was seen once. The conserved phenylalanine or tryptophan normally closing the CDR3 is absent here, so this likely arose from a read error. No DNA is shown, since the ends of the CDR3 on it are uncertain; the CDR3 is the one TCRdb lists. The J gene is TRBJ2-5, the V gene TRBV11-2; TRBD1, the table's D call, lacks a check against the DNA. The CDR3 adds up to 14 amino acids, both ends counted. Germline loops: CDR1 SGHAT, CDR2 FQNNGV. CDR3 region: CASSSGQLLETQNY.

In the case of this clonotype: The germline gene is not matched at one end of the junction; a read error may be the cause. V usage is TRBV28 and J usage is TRBJ1-2; TRBD1 is a possible D gene (6 bases). CDR3 size: 13 residues. CDR1 is MDHEN, CDR2 SYDVKM, per germline. CDR3: CAISPQGLYRYTF. The CDR3 bases are TGTGCCATCAGTCCACAGGGACTCTATCGCTACACCTTC.

The rearrangement joins TRBV6-4 to TRBJ2-1, with D unclear. The germline gives CDR1 MRHNA, CDR2 SNTAGT. V lost 6 bases and J lost 7, with 22 bases in between. This CDR3 comprises 16 residues. CDR3 sequence: CASRKQAPPVGNEQFF. CDR3 DNA sequence: TGTGCCAGCAGAAAGCAGGCGCCCCCGGTTGGTAATGAGCAGTTCTTC.

As regards this clonotype: Mismatch with germline at one junction end may stem from a read error. This sequence joins TRBV11-2 and TRBJ2-5; D is perhaps TRBD2 (7 bases). Per germline, CDR1 SGHAT and CDR2 FQNNGV. The CDR3 is made up of 16 amino acids. The chain's CDR3 is CASSSTLGGAKETQYF. For the CDR3, the DNA is TGTGCAAGCAGCTCCACATTGGGGGGGGCAAAGGAGACCCAGTACTTC. Based on the CDR3 plus reference TRBV11-2 and TRBJ2-5, the full variable domain is EAGVAQSPRYKIIEKRQSVAFWCNPISGHATLYWYQQILGQGPKLLIQFQNNGVVDDSQLPKDRFSAERLKGVDSTLKIQPAKLEDSAVYLCASSSTLGGAKETQYFGPGTRLLVL.

Remarks on this clonotype: The CDR3 does not close with the conserved phenylalanine or tryptophan, likely indicating a read error. The DNA is left out, because the CDR3 cannot be placed on it with certainty; the CDR3 is given as TCRdb lists it. The rearrangement links TRBV6-5 to TRBJ2-6; TRBD2, the D gene given by the table, was not confirmed from the DNA. The CDR3 extends over 17 residues, inclusive of both ends. Per germline, CDR1 MNHEY and CDR2 SVGAGI. This CDR3 is CASSLAGASSGANVPTL.